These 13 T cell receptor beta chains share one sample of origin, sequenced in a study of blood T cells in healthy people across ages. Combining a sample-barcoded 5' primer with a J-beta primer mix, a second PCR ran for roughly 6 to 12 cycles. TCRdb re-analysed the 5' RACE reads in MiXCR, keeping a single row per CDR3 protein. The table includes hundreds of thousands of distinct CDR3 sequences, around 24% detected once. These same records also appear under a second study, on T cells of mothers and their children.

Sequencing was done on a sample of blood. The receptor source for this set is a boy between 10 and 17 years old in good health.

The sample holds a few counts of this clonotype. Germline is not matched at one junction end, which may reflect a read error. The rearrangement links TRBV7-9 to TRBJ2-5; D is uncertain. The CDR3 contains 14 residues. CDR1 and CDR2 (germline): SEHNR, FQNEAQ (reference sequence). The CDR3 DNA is TGTGCCAGCGCCTCCACTGGGGATCAAGAGACCCAATACTTC. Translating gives CASASTGDQETQYF.

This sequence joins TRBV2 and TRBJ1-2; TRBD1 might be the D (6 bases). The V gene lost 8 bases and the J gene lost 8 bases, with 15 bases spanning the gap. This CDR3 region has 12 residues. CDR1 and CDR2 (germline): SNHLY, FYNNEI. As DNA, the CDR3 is TGTGCCAGCGGTAAGGACAGACTAGGCTACACCTTC. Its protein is CASGKDRLGYTF.

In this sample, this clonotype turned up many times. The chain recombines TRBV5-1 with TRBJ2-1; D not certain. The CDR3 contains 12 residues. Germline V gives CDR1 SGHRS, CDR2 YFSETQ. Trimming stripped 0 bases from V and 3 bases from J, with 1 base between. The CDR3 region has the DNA TGCGCCAGCAGCTTGGTCTACAATGAGCAGTTCTTC. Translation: CASSLVYNEQFF.

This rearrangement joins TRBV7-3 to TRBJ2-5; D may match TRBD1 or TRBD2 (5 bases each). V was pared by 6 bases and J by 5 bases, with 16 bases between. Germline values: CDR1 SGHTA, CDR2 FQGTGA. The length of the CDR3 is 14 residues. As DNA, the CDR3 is TGTGCCAGCAGTGTAGGCCGGGGCGGGGAGACCCAGTACTTC. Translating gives CASSVGRGGETQYF.

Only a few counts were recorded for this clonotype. CDR3 protein: CASSEATTGELFF. The CDR3 region has the DNA TGTGCCAGCAGTGAAGCTACCACCGGGGAGCTGTTTTTT. This chain joins TRBV2 and TRBJ2-2; D is unclear. In germline, CDR1 is SNHLY, CDR2 FYNNEI. This CDR3 is built from 13 residues. Between the trimmed V and J ends, which lost 0 bases and 4 bases, there was a span of 3 bases.

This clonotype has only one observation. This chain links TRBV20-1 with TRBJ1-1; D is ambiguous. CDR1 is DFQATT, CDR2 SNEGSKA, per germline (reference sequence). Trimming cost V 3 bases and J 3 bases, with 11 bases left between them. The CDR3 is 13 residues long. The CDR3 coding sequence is TGCAGTGCTAGTCCCCCCGGGGACACTGAAGCTTTCTTT. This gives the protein CSASPPGDTEAFF.

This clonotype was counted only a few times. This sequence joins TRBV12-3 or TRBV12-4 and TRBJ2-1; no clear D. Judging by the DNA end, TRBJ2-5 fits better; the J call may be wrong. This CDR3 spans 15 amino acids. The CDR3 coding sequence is TGTGCCAGCAGTTTTCCTCCATTAGTCCAAGAGACCCAGTACTTC. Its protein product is CASSFPPLVQETQYF.

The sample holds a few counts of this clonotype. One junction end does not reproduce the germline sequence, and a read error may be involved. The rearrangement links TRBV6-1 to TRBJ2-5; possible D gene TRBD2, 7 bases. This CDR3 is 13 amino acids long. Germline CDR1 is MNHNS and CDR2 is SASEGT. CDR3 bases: TGTGCTAGCAGGGAGGGGGTAAGAGAGACCCAGTACTTC. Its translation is CASREGVRETQYF.

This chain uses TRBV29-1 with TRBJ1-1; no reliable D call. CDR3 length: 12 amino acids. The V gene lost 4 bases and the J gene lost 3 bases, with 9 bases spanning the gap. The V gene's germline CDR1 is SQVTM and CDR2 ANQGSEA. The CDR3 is CSVVSGYTEAFF. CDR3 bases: TGCAGCGTTGTATCCGGATACACTGAAGCTTTCTTT. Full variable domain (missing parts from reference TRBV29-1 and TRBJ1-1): SAVISQKPSRDICQRGTSLTIQCQVDSQVTMMFWYRQQPGQSLTLIATANQGSEATYESGFVIDKFPISRPNLTFSTLTVSNMSPEDSSIYLCSVVSGYTEAFFGQGTRLTVV.

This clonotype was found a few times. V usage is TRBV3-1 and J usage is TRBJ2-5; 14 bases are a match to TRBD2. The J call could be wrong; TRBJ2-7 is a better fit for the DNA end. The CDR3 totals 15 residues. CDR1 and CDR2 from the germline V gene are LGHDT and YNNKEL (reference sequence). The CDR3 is CASSRGTSGGYEQYF. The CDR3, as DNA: TGTGCCAGCAGCCGTGGGACTAGCGGGGGCTACGAGCAGTACTTC.

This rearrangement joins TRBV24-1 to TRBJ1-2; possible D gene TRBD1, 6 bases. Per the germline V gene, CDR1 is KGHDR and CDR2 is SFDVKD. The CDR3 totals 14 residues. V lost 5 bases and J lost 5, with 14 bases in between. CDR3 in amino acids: CATSGTGKTYGYTF. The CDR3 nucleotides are TGTGCCACCAGTGGTACAGGGAAGACGTATGGCTACACCTTC.

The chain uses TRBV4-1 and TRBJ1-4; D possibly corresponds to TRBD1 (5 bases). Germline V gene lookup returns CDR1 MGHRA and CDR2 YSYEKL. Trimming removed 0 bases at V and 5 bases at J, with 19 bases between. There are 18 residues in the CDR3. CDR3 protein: CASSQDMESAGQNEKLFF. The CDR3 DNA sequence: TGCGCCAGCAGCCAAGATATGGAGTCAGCGGGGCAAAATGAAAAACTGTTTTTT.

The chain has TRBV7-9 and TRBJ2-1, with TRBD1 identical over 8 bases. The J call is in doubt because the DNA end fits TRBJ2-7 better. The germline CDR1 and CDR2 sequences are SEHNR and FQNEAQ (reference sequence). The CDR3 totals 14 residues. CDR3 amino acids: CASSSRDRNFEQYF. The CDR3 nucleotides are TGTGCCAGCAGCTCCCGGGACAGGAACTTCGAGCAGTACTTC.